The T cell receptor (beta chain) described here comes from a study of response to subunit inactivated influenza vaccine. This clonotype was seen ten or more times. Its target is not known. The CDR3 has 15 residues. Germline lookup yields CDR1 SGDLS and CDR2 YYNGEE. The trim removed 0 bases at V and 5 bases at J, leaving 4 bases unmatched. Study-wide findings and caveats: Each seasonal flu vaccination may recruit only limited new T cells, authors suggested.

TCRdb called the RT-PCR reads again in MiXCR, with one record for every CDR3 protein. Here the sample spans 500,000 or so distinct CDR3 sequences, roughly 11% being singletons. The chain carries TRBV9 and TRBJ2-3; TRBD2 matches 9 bases. The clonotype was recovered from a man in his fifties or sixties who received an inactivated influenza vaccine. This material consisted of PBMCs from blood, taken 40 to 50 days after vaccination. CDR3 amino acids: CASSVGSLAGDTQYF. For the CDR3, the DNA is TGTGCCAGCAGCGTAGGCTCACTAGCGGGAGATACGCAGTATTTT.